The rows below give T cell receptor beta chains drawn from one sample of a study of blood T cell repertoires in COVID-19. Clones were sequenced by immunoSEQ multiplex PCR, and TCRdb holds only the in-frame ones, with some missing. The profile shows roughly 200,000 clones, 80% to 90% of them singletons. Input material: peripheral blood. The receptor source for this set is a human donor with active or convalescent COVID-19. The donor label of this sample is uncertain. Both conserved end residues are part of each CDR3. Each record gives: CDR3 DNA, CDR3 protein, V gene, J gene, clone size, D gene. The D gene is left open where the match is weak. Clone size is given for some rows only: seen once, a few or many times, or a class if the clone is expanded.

DNA: TGCGCCAGCAGCACAGCGACAGGGAAGAACTATGGCTACACCTTC
CDR3: CASSTATGKNYGYTF
V: TRBV5-1
J: TRBJ1-2
size: NA
D: TRBD1

DNA: TGTGCCAGCAGCTTAGTTTCAGGGCGGGAGCAGTACTTC
CDR3: CASSLVSGREQYF
V: TRBV11-3
J: TRBJ2-7
size: NA
D: NA

DNA: TGTGCCAGCCTGGGGGACAGGGGTGGTAGACGGGAGGGGAGGAAGTTCTTC
CDR3: CASLGDRGGRREGRKFF
V: TRBV7-9
J: TRBJ2-1
size: once
D: TRBD1

DNA: TGTGCCAGCAGCTTAGCACAGGGTCAACCCCAGCATTTT
CDR3: CASSLAQGQPQHF
V: TRBV7-2
J: TRBJ1-5
size: once
D: NA

DNA: TGTGCCAGCAGGGACTATGGCTATAGTTACACCTTC
CDR3: CASRDYGYSYTF
V: TRBV27
J: TRBJ1-2
size: NA
D: NA

DNA: TGTGCCAGCAGCACGGCTAGCGGGAGGTCCTACGAGCAGTACTTC
CDR3: CASSTASGRSYEQYF
V: TRBV7-2
J: TRBJ2-7
size: NA
D: TRBD2

DNA: TGCAGCGCCCCGACCCCCTCCGGAGGTGTAAATGAGCAGTTCTTC
CDR3: CSAPTPSGGVNEQFF
V: TRBV29-1
J: TRBJ2-1
size: NA
D: NA

DNA: TGCGCCAGCACCCTAGGGGCGGGAGGTCTAGAGCAGTACTTC
CDR3: CASTLGAGGLEQYF
V: TRBV5-1
J: TRBJ2-7
size: NA
D: TRBD2

DNA: TGTGCCAGCACCGTGGCGGGGAGATCCGCCTACAATGAGCAGTTCTTC
CDR3: CASTVAGRSAYNEQFF
V: TRBV28
J: TRBJ2-1
size: once
D: NA

DNA: TGTGCCAGCACCTTTGCAGGGCACTCTGGGGCCAACGTCCTGACTTTC
CDR3: CASTFAGHSGANVLTF
V: TRBV13
J: TRBJ2-6
size: NA
D: NA

DNA: TGCGCCAGCAGCTTGCCCCGGGCCTACGAGCAGTACTTC
CDR3: CASSLPRAYEQYF
V: TRBV5-1
J: TRBJ2-7
size: NA
D: NA

DNA: TGTGCCAGCAGCTTAGGGGGGACATACACAGATACGCAGTATTTT
CDR3: CASSLGGTYTDTQYF
V: TRBV7-9
J: TRBJ2-3
size: NA
D: NA

DNA: TGTGCCAGTAGTATACGGCCAGGCGGGGAAGGGGACTACGAGCAGTACTTC
CDR3: CASSIRPGGEGDYEQYF
V: TRBV19
J: TRBJ2-7
size: NA
D: NA

DNA: TGTGCCGCTGGGCATGGGACTAGCGGGAGGGCCCAGGAGCAGTTCTTC
CDR3: CAAGHGTSGRAQEQFF
V: TRBV10-3
J: TRBJ2-1
size: NA
D: TRBD2

DNA: TGTGCCAGTAGTATACAGGGGGGAGACTACGAGCAGTACTTC
CDR3: CASSIQGGDYEQYF
V: TRBV19
J: TRBJ2-7
size: once
D: NA

DNA: TGTGCCAGCAGGACTAGCGGGGTACAAGAGACCCAGTACTTC
CDR3: CASRTSGVQETQYF
V: TRBV7-9
J: TRBJ2-5
size: NA
D: TRBD2

DNA: TGCAGCGGGAGCCCTCTCTACGAGCAGTACTTC
CDR3: CSGSPLYEQYF
V: TRBV20-1
J: TRBJ2-7
size: NA
D: NA

DNA: TGTGCCAGTAGACCCGATCCTAGACGGGAGCGCAATCAGCCCCAGCATTTT
CDR3: CASRPDPRRERNQPQHF
V: TRBV19
J: TRBJ1-5
size: NA
D: NA

DNA: TGTGCCAGCAGCTTTCGGCAGGAAGACACTGAAGCTTTCTTT
CDR3: CASSFRQEDTEAFF
V: TRBV5-5
J: TRBJ1-1
size: few
D: NA

DNA: TGCAGCGTCGCATTTCAGGGGAGCTATGGCTACACCTTC
CDR3: CSVAFQGSYGYTF
V: TRBV29-1
J: TRBJ1-2
size: NA
D: NA

DNA: TGTGCCAGCAGCGCCTGGACAGGGGATGATGAGCAGTTCTTC
CDR3: CASSAWTGDDEQFF
V: TRBV9
J: TRBJ2-1
size: NA
D: TRBD1

DNA: TGTGCCAGCAGTTACAGGGGGTCCGGCCTAAACTATGGCTACACCTTC
CDR3: CASSYRGSGLNYGYTF
V: TRBV6-5
J: TRBJ1-2
size: NA
D: NA

DNA: TGCGCCAGCAGCCAAGTCGCGGGGGATAGGTACTTC
CDR3: CASSQVAGDRYF
V: TRBV4-1
J: TRBJ2-7
size: NA
D: TRBD2

DNA: TGTGCCAGCAGCGTCGGGGGTTCTGTCGGGTCCTCTGGAAACACCATATATTTT
CDR3: CASSVGGSVGSSGNTIYF
V: TRBV9
J: TRBJ1-3
size: NA
D: NA

DNA: TGTGCCAGCAGTCTGGGGGCGCAGGTTGAAGCTTTCTTT
CDR3: CASSLGAQVEAFF
V: TRBV2
J: TRBJ1-1
size: NA
D: NA

DNA: TGTGCCACCAGTGATCATTTCCCGCTTGGCAAATTCACCCTCCACTTT
CDR3: CATSDHFPLGKFTLHF
V: TRBV24-1
J: TRBJ1-6
size: NA
D: NA

DNA: TGTGCCAGCAGCTTAGAGGCGGGGCAGGGATACGAGCAGTACTTC
CDR3: CASSLEAGQGYEQYF
V: TRBV7-2
J: TRBJ2-7
size: NA
D: NA

DNA: TGTGCCAGCTCACCGCTCGGAGGGGAATCTGGAAACACCATATATTTT
CDR3: CASSPLGGESGNTIYF
V: TRBV18
J: TRBJ1-3
size: NA
D: NA

DNA: TGCGCCAGCAGCTTGGTCGGACAGGGGGCAAACGAGCAGTACTTC
CDR3: CASSLVGQGANEQYF
V: TRBV5-1
J: TRBJ2-7
size: NA
D: TRBD1

DNA: TGTGCCAGCAGCTTAGTAGGGGTAGCTTTCTTT
CDR3: CASSLVGVAFF
V: TRBV11-3
J: TRBJ1-1
size: NA
D: NA

DNA: TGTGCCAGCAGCTTGGCCGGGGGACTAGCAGTCGATGAGCAGTTCTTC
CDR3: CASSLAGGLAVDEQFF
V: TRBV5-4
J: TRBJ2-1
size: NA
D: TRBD2

DNA: TGTGCCAGCAGTCCGGGAAAGTACGAGCAGTACTTC
CDR3: CASSPGKYEQYF
V: TRBV12-3/TRBV12-4
J: TRBJ2-7
size: NA
D: NA

DNA: TGCGCCAGCAGCTTGGACACGTCTGGGGCCAACGTCCTGACTTTC
CDR3: CASSLDTSGANVLTF
V: TRBV5-1
J: TRBJ2-6
size: NA
D: NA

DNA: TGTGCCAGCAGCCACGGAGGCAATCAGCCCCAGCATTTT
CDR3: CASSHGGNQPQHF
V: TRBV3-1/TRBV3-2
J: TRBJ1-5
size: NA
D: NA

DNA: TGTGCCAGCAGAAAAGGGAGGACTAGGGTCACAGATACGCAGTATTTT
CDR3: CASRKGRTRVTDTQYF
V: TRBV11-3
J: TRBJ2-3
size: NA
D: TRBD2